The next 27 T cell receptor beta chains were all read from a single sample in a study of cytomegalovirus exposure and HLA in healthy donors. Primers: 60 Vbeta forward and 13 Jbeta reverse. Assay used: immunoSEQ multiplex PCR; TCRdb lists only in-frame clones, some missing. Here the sample spans roughly 120,000 clones, roughly 82% being singletons. Sequenced input: PBMCs. The receptors were gathered from a woman aged 40 to 50 in good health and CMV-seropositive.

The genes are TRBV11-1 and TRBJ1-2; D gene ambiguous. The ends were cut back, 0 bases at V and 8 bases at J, with 13 bases in the middle. Germline CDR1 is SGHAT and CDR2 is FQDESV (reference sequence). CDR3 size: 14 residues. The DNA for the CDR3 is TGTGCCAGCAGCTTAGCGGAGACGAGCTGGGGCTACACCTTC. It translates to CASSLAETSWGYTF.

This clone was detected a few times. The chain carries TRBV6-1 and TRBJ2-3; 7 positions agree with TRBD1. The CDR3 covers 15 residues. The V segment lost 3 bases and the J segment 4 bases; nucleotides outside the gene matches: 7. Germline assignment: CDR1 MNHNS and CDR2 SASEGT. The CDR3 nucleotides are TGTGCCAGCAGTGACACCCAAGGGGGCGCAGATACGCAGTATTTT. Encoded protein: CASSDTQGGADTQYF.

The chain has TRBV5-5 and TRBJ1-1, with D tentatively TRBD1 (6 bases). Germline assignment: CDR1 SGHKS and CDR2 YYEKEE (reference sequence). The CDR3 runs to 15 residues. The germline V and J ends were trimmed by 4 bases and 1 base, with 14 bases remaining between them. As DNA, the CDR3 is TGTGCCAGCAGCGCATCGGGACAATGGAACACTGAAGCTTTCTTT. Encoded protein: CASSASGQWNTEAFF.

This clone has just one count. V gene TRBV2 combines with J gene TRBJ2-6; 7 bases are a match to TRBD1. Germline lookup yields CDR1 SNHLY and CDR2 FYNNEI. The CDR3 loop spans 16 amino acids. Trimming cost V 8 bases and J 0 bases; bases outside gene matches: 7. The CDR3 here is CASGDRQSSGANVLTF. The CDR3 DNA follows: TGTGCCAGCGGGGACAGACAAAGCTCTGGGGCCAACGTCCTGACTTTC.

The chain combines TRBV5-1 with TRBJ2-1; tentatively, D is TRBD2 (6 bases). V was pared by 6 bases and J by 7 bases, with 23 bases between. Germline V gives CDR1 SGHRS, CDR2 YFSETQ. CDR3 length: 16 residues. The CDR3 loop reads CASTLAVGTGRNEQFF. CDR3 coding DNA: TGCGCCAGCACCCTGGCGGTAGGGACTGGAAGGAATGAGCAGTTCTTC.

This clone has only a few counts. This chain links TRBV2 with TRBJ1-1; the match to TRBD1 covers 7 bases. The CDR3 extends over 13 amino acids. Germline V lookup: CDR1 SNHLY, CDR2 FYNNEI. The ends lost 5 bases at V and 4 bases at J; junction bases unmatched: 4. The CDR3 coding sequence is TGTGCCAGCAGTCAGGGGGTAATCACTGAAGCTTTCTTT. As protein: CASSQGVITEAFF.

This clone was seen only a few times. The rearrangement joins TRBV6-1 to TRBJ1-1, with a weak D call TRBD1 (5 bases). CDR1 and CDR2 (germline): MNHNS, SASEGT. The V end was cut by 0 bases, the J end by 3 bases, with 11 bases between. This CDR3 is built from 15 residues. The CDR3 sequence: CASSEALRGDTEAFF. DNA for the CDR3: TGTGCCAGCAGTGAAGCGCTTCGGGGGGACACTGAAGCTTTCTTT.

This chain links TRBV9 with TRBJ1-1; 7 bases match TRBD1. With V trimmed by 1 base and J by 11 bases, 11 bases remained unmatched. The CDR3 runs 14 residues. Per the germline V gene, CDR1 is SGDLS and CDR2 is YYNGEE. DNA of the CDR3: TGTGCCAGCAGCGTACAGACAGGGTCGGACGCGGCTTTCTTT. It translates to CASSVQTGSDAAFF.

The CDR3 region is CASSATGGASYEQYF. In nucleotides, the CDR3 is TGTGCCAGCAGCGCGACAGGGGGCGCTTCCTACGAGCAGTACTTC. This chain links TRBV9 with TRBJ2-7; 10 nucleotides line up with TRBD1. Trimming at V came to 3 bases and at J to 1 base, leaving 4 bases not matched to a gene. Per germline, CDR1 SGDLS and CDR2 YYNGEE. There are 15 residues in the CDR3.

This chain connects TRBV7-9 to TRBJ2-5; the match to TRBD1 covers 8 bases. The CDR3 extends over 16 amino acids. From germline, CDR1 is SEHNR and CDR2 FQNEAQ (reference sequence). After removal of 5 bases from V and 4 bases from J, the junction contained 12 bases not matched to a gene. CDR3 residues: CASSPSFQGAGETQYF. CDR3 DNA: TGTGCCAGCAGCCCTAGCTTTCAGGGGGCGGGAGAGACCCAGTACTTC.

This clone has only a few counts. V gene TRBV19 combines with J gene TRBJ2-7; possible D gene TRBD2, 6 bases. CDR3 length: 13 amino acids. The germline V gene encodes CDR1 LNHDA and CDR2 SQIVND (reference sequence). V was clipped by 7 bases and J by 3 bases, with 13 bases between them. CDR3 region: CASTRGGGYEQYF. Written as DNA, the CDR3 is TGTGCCAGTACAAGGGGAGGTGGCTACGAGCAGTACTTC. The variable domain in full, with the rest retrieved from reference TRBV19 and TRBJ2-7, is DGGITQSPKYLFRKEGQNVTLSCEQNLNHDAMYWYRQDPGQGLRLIYYSQIVNDFQKGDIAEGYSVSREKKESFPLTVTSAQKNPTAFYLCASTRGGGYEQYFGPGTRLTVT.

V usage is TRBV5-8 and J usage is TRBJ1-1; D uncertain. Germline assignment: CDR1 SGHTS and CDR2 YDEGEE. This CDR3 has 14 residues. The V and J ends lost 2 bases and 1 base respectively, with 9 bases between them. CDR3 DNA sequence: TGTGCCAGCAGCTTACGCAGAGGGAACACTGAAGCTTTCTTT. Translating gives CASSLRRGNTEAFF.

In the case of this clone: Relative to the germline gene, one junction end is altered; a read error may explain this. The chain is built from TRBV7-2 and TRBJ2-7; 9 bases line up with TRBD2. The CDR3 contains 16 residues. Germline-derived CDR1 and CDR2 are SGHTA and FQGNSA. CDR3 DNA sequence: TGTGCCAGCAGATTAGTGGGTAGCGGGAGAGTCTACGAGCAGTACTTC. Translated, it gives CASRLVGSGRVYEQYF.

This clone appeared a few times. This rearrangement joins TRBV7-9 to TRBJ1-1; 8 bases map to TRBD1. Germline loops: CDR1 SEHNR, CDR2 FQNEAQ (reference sequence). The CDR3 is 16 amino acids. Germline trimming cut 5 bases from V and 0 bases from J; bases unmatched to any gene: 8. The CDR3 coding sequence is TGTGCCAGCAGCCCGGACAGGGCAGATATGAACACTGAAGCTTTCTTT. It translates to CASSPDRADMNTEAFF. Together with reference TRBV7-9 and TRBJ1-1, the CDR3 gives the full variable domain: DTGVSQNPRHKITKRGQNVTFRCDPISEHNRLYWYRQTLGQGPEFLTYFQNEAQLEKSRLLSDRFSAERPKGSFSTLEIQRTEQGDSAMYLCASSPDRADMNTEAFFGQGTRLTVV.

The V call is TRBV4-3, the J call TRBJ2-7; weak D call: TRBD2 (6 bases). CDR3 length equals 13 residues. Germline V gene lookup returns CDR1 LGHNA and CDR2 YSLEER. V was cut by 1 base and J by 12 bases, with 16 bases left in between. CDR3 DNA: TGCGCCAGCAGCCAAGGAGGCGGGGACTTTACGTACTTC. It specifies CASSQGGGDFTYF.

V gene TRBV28 combines with J gene TRBJ1-2, with a tentative D call TRBD1 (6 bases). Germline V gene sequence: CDR1 MDHEN, CDR2 SYDVKM. CDR3 size: 14 residues. Trimming removed 7 bases from V and 4 bases from J, with 16 bases in between. The CDR3 DNA is TGTGCCAGCAACCAAGAGGGGGTGGCCTATGGCTACACCTTC. This sequence encodes CASNQEGVAYGYTF.

V and J are TRBV30 and TRBJ2-5; TRBD1 aligns across 7 bases. The J call is in doubt because the DNA end fits TRBJ2-7 better. The CDR3 extends over 12 amino acids. Germline CDR1 reads GTSNPN; CDR2 reads SVGIG (reference sequence). Here the CDR3 DNA reads TGTGCCTGGCAGGGACAGCCCTACGAGCAGTACTTC. Translating gives CAWQGQPYEQYF.

CDR3 DNA sequence: TGTGCCAGCAGTGAGCCGGGACAGGGAGGGGGCGAGCAGTACTTC. Protein: CASSEPGQGGGEQYF. The V gene is TRBV25-1, the J gene TRBJ2-7; 9 positions agree with TRBD1. The CDR3 length is 15 residues. V lost 3 bases, J lost 6 bases, and 9 bases stayed unmatched. Germline CDR1 and CDR2: MGHDK and SYGVNS.

This clone is a singleton in its sample. The chain joins TRBV30 to TRBJ2-7; the D gene is possibly TRBD2 (5 bases). The length of the CDR3 is 13 residues. Trimming pared 0 bases from V and 7 bases from J, leaving 13 bases between. Germline V gene sequence: CDR1 GTSNPN, CDR2 SVGIG (reference sequence). Written as DNA, the CDR3 is TGTGCCTGGAGTGTGTCCGGGGTTCGGGAGCAGTACTTC. Its translation: CAWSVSGVREQYF.

The V gene is TRBV11-2, the J gene TRBJ2-3; D is uncertain. The CDR3 totals 15 residues. V was trimmed by 1 base and J by 2 bases, leaving 10 bases between them. Germline CDR1 reads SGHAT; CDR2 reads FQNNGV. In nucleotides, the CDR3 is TGTGCCAGCAGCTTAGGTCACATCTCCACAGATACGCAGTATTTT. Protein: CASSLGHISTDTQYF.

The chain combines TRBV6-6 with TRBJ1-1; 8 bases agree with TRBD1. Trimming took 5 bases from V and 8 from J; bases not matched to a gene: 10. The CDR3 runs to 14 residues. Germline CDR1 is MNHNY and CDR2 is SVGAGI (reference sequence). CDR3 sequence reads: CASSPQGAASEAFF. The CDR3 bases are TGTGCCAGCAGTCCGCAGGGGGCGGCTTCAGAAGCTTTCTTT.

V and J are TRBV7-2 and TRBJ1-2; D is possibly TRBD1 (5 bases). The CDR3 is 14 residues long. The V gene's germline CDR1 is SGHTA and CDR2 FQGNSA. The V end lost 0 bases, the J end lost 1 base, and 6 bases lay between the germline ends. CDR3 region: CASSLAGRNYGYTF. The CDR3 DNA is TGTGCCAGCAGCTTAGCGGGGCGTAACTATGGCTACACCTTC.

The chain joins TRBV4-2 to TRBJ1-3, with a tentative D call TRBD1 (5 bases). Germline loops: CDR1 LGHNA, CDR2 YNFKEQ. Trimming took off 0 bases at V and 3 bases at J, with 9 bases between the two ends. This CDR3 has 15 residues. The CDR3 DNA sequence: TGTGCCAGCAGCCAAGATCAGGGTGGTGGAAACACCATATATTTT. Amino acid sequence: CASSQDQGGGNTIYF.

This clone was seen a few times. The chain employs TRBV6-1 and TRBJ2-1, with 8 bases fitting TRBD2. J was trimmed by 2 bases and V by 1 base; bases with no gene match: 4. The CDR3 has 16 amino acids. Germline values: CDR1 MNHNS, CDR2 SASEGT. The CDR3 loop reads CASSEERERTYNEQFF. In nucleotides, the CDR3 is TGTGCCAGCAGTGAAGAGCGGGAGCGGACCTACAATGAGCAGTTCTTC.

The genes are TRBV7-2 and TRBJ2-7, with D possibly being TRBD2 (7 bases). V lost 3 bases and J lost 1, with 10 bases in between. Germline V gives CDR1 SGHTA, CDR2 FQGNSA. The CDR3 extends over 14 amino acids. The CDR3 loop reads CASSLGGGSYEQYF. The CDR3 bases are TGTGCCAGCAGCTTGGGAGGGGGGTCCTACGAGCAGTACTTC.

The CDR3 DNA is TGTGCCAGCAGCCCCGGGCCGGCGGGGCAGTACTTC. Translated, it gives CASSPGPAGQYF. This sequence joins TRBV11-1 and TRBJ2-7; perhaps TRBD2 as D (5 bases). Germline V CDR1 and CDR2: SGHAT, FQDESV (reference sequence). V was trimmed by 5 bases and J by 9 bases, leaving 14 bases between them. The CDR3 extends over 12 amino acids. Looking up the rest from reference TRBV11-1 and TRBJ2-7 gives the full variable domain: EAEVAQSPRYKITEKSQAVAFWCDPISGHATLYWYRQILGQGPELLVQFQDESVVDDSQLPKDRFSAERLKGVDSTLKIQPAELGDSAMYLCASSPGPAGQYFGPGTRLTVT.

This chain connects TRBV30 to TRBJ2-7, with 8 bases aligning to TRBD2. V lost 2 bases to trimming and J lost 0 bases; unmatched junction nucleotides: 0. Germline-derived CDR1 and CDR2 are GTSNPN and SVGIG (reference sequence). The CDR3 consists of 13 residues. The CDR3 sequence is CAWSSGSSYEQYF. CDR3 DNA: TGTGCCTGGAGTAGCGGGAGCTCCTACGAGCAGTACTTC.